Sequencing of this TCR beta chain was carried out in a study of T-cell memory formation after mild COVID-19. Findings and caveats of the study: Those CD4+ clones that contracted were mainly in CM and EM (CD8+ ones in EMRA).

One entry per CDR3 protein, called by TCRdb with MiXCR from the 5' RACE reads. The table records about 88,000 distinct CDR3 sequences, around a quarter of them present only once. CDR1 MGHRA and CDR2 YSYEKL come from the germline V gene. This CDR3 contains 14 residues. The V end was cut by 1 base, the J end by 7 bases, with 14 bases between. This clonotype was seen a few times. Its antigen is currently unknown. Material for sequencing was PBMCs or a T cell subset sorted from them (not recorded which). The sequence derives from a young man who had mild COVID-19 (a few samples of this study predate the infection). Cell type and time point are not known. The chain recombines TRBV4-1 with TRBJ2-7, with D uncertain. As DNA, the CDR3 is TGCGCCAGCAGCCAAGCCCTGACAACTGGGGAGCAGTACGTC. It codes for CASSQALTTGEQYV.